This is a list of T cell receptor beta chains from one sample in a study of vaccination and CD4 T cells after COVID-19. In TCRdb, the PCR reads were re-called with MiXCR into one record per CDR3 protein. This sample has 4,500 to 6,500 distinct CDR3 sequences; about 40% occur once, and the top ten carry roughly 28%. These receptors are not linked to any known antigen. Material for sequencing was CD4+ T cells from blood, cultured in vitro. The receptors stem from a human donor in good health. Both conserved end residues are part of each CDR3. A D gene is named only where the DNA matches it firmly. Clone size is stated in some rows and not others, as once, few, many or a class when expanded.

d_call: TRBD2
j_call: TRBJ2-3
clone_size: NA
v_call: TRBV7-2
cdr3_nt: TGTGCCAGCAGCTTAGAGCTTACGGTGACTAGCGGGGGGAGTACAGATACGCAGTATTTT
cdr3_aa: CASSLELTVTSGGSTDTQYF

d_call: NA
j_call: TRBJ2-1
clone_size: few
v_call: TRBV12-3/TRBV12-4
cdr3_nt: TGTGCCAGCGGGCCTCGCGGCGGGACTGAGCAGTTCTTC
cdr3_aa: CASGPRGGTEQFF

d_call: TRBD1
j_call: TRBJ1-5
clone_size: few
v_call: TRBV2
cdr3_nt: TGTGCCAGCAGCGAGCAGGGGGCAGGGCGTCAGCCCCAGCATTTT
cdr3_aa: CASSEQGAGRQPQHF

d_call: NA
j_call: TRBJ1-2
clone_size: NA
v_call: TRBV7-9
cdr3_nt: TGTGCCAGCAGCTTAGAGACTCATGAGGATGGCTACACCTTC
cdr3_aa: CASSLETHEDGYTF

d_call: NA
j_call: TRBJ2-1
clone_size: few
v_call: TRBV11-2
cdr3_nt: TGTGCCAGCAGCTTAGGCAATATTGAGCAGTTCTTC
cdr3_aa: CASSLGNIEQFF

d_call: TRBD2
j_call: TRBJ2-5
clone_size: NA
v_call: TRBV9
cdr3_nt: TGTGCCAGCAGCGTAGACTCGGGGGGGGAGACCCAGTACTTC
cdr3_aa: CASSVDSGGETQYF

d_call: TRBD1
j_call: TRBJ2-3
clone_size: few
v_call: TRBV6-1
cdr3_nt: TGTGCCAGCAGTGAGATGGGACAGGGCACAGATACGCAGTATTTT
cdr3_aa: CASSEMGQGTDTQYF

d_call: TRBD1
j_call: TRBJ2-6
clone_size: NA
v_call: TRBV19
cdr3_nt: TGTGCCAGTTGGACAGGCGAGGGTCCTGGGGCCAACGTCCTGACTTTC
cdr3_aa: CASWTGEGPGANVLTF

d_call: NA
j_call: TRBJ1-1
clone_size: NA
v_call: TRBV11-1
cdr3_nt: TGTGCCAGCAGCCTACCTAGGAAAGAAGCTTTCTTT
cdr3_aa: CASSLPRKEAFF

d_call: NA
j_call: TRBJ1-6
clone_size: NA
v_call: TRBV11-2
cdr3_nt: TGTGCCAGCAGCTTAAATAGGATCTATAATTCACCCCTCCACTTT
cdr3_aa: CASSLNRIYNSPLHF

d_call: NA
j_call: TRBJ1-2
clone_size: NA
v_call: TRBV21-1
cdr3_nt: TGTGCCAGCAGCAATAAGTGGGTCTACTATGGCTACACCTTC
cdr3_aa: CASSNKWVYYGYTF

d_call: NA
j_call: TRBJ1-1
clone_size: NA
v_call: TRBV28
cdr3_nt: TGTGCCAGCAGTGTCCCCTGGGAGGGGGCTTTCTTT
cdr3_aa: CASSVPWEGAFF

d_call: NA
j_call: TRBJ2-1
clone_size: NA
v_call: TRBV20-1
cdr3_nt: TGCAGTGCTAGAGGCAACAATGAGCAGTTCTTC
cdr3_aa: CSARGNNEQFF

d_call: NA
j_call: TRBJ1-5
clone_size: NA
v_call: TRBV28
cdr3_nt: TGTGCCAGCAGTTCGCAGTCCAAGGGGCCCCAGCATTTT
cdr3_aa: CASSSQSKGPQHF

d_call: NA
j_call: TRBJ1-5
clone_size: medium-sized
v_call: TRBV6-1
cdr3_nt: TGTGCCAGCACCCCCGGAGAGTGGAGCAATCAGCCCCAGCATTTT
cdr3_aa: CASTPGEWSNQPQHF

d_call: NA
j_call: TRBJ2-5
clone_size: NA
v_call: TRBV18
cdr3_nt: TGTGCCAGCTCGCTACAGGGTTACGGAGAGACCCAGTACTTC
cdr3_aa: CASSLQGYGETQYF

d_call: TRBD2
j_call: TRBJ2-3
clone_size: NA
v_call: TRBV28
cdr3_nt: TGTGCCAGCAGTTTTTTAGCGGGGGGCACGGGTACGCAGTATTTT
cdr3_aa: CASSFLAGGTGTQYF

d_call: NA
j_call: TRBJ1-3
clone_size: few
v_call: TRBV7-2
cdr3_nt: TGTGCCAGCAGTTACGACAGCTCTGGAAACACCATATATTTT
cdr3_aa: CASSYDSSGNTIYF

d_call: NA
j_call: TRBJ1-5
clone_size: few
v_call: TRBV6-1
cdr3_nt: TGTGCCAGCAGTGTGACGAGGAGGGGACGCAATCAGCCCCAGCATTTT
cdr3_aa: CASSVTRRGRNQPQHF

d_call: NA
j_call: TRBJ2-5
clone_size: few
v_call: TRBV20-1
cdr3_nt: TGCAGTGCTAGACGTGAAGGGGAGACCCAGTACTTC
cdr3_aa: CSARREGETQYF

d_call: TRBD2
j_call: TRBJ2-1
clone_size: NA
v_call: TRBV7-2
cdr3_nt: TGTGCCAGCACCTCTAGCGGGAGATCCTACAATGAGCAGTTCTTC
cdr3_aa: CASTSSGRSYNEQFF

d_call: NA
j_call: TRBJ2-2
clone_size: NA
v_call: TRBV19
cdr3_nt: TGTGCCAGTAGTCCAGGGACGGCCGGGGAGCTGTTTTTT
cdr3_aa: CASSPGTAGELFF

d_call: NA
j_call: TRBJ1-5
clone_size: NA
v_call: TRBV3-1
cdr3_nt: TGTGCCAGCAGCCGTTTAGACGGGCAGCCCCAGCATTTT
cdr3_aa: CASSRLDGQPQHF

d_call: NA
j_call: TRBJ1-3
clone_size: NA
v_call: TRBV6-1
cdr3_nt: TGTGCCAGCAGTGAACGGTGGGAAAGTTGGGACTCTGGAAACACCATATATTTT
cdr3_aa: CASSERWESWDSGNTIYF

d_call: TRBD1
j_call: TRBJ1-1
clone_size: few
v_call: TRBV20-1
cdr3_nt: TGCAGTGCGCAACAGGGGGGCGGACAAACGAACACTGAAGCTTTCTTT
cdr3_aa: CSAQQGGGQTNTEAFF

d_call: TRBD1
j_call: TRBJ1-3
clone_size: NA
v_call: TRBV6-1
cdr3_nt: TGTGCCAGCAGCGCACCGGGACAGGGCGTTTCTGGAAACACCATATATTTT
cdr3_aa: CASSAPGQGVSGNTIYF

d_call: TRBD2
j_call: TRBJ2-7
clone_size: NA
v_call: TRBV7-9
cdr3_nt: TGTGCCAGCAGCTTTCCGAATACGCCGGGACTAGAGCTCTACGAGCAGTACTTC
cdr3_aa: CASSFPNTPGLELYEQYF

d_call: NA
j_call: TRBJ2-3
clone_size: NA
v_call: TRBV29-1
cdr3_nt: TGCAGCGGAGCTCAGGGAACAGATACGCAGTATTTT
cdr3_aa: CSGAQGTDTQYF

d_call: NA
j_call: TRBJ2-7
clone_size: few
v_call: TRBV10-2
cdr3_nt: TGCGCCAGCAGTTGGGACACCGAGGGCGAGCAGTACTTC
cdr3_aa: CASSWDTEGEQYF

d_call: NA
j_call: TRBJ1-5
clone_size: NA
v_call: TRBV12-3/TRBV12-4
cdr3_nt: TGTGCCAGCAGTTTAGGGGGCGCAGGGGGCAATCAGCCCCAGCATTTT
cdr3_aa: CASSLGGAGGNQPQHF

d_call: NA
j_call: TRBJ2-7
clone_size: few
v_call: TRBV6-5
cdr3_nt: TGTGCCAGCAGTTACTCGACAGCTAGGGGCATCGGCTACGAGCAGTACTTC
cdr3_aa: CASSYSTARGIGYEQYF

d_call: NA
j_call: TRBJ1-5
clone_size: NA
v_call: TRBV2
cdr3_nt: TGTGCCAGCAGTACAGGAGGGCGTCGCGGTCAGCCCCAGCATTTT
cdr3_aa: CASSTGGRRGQPQHF

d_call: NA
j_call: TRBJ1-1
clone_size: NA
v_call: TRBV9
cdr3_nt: TGTGCCAGCAGCGTAGATCCCCTCTTCACTGAAGCTTTCTTT
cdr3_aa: CASSVDPLFTEAFF

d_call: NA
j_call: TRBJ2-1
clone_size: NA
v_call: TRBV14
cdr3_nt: TGTGCCAGCAGCCAAGTCAGGGGTAATGAGCAGTTCTTC
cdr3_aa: CASSQVRGNEQFF

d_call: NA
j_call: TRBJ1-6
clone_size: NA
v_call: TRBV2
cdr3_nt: TGTGCCAGCAGTGACGCGCGGACAGCTAGCCTCCACTTT
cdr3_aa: CASSDARTASLHF

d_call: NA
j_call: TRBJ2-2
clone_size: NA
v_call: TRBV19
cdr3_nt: TGTGCCAGTAGTATACTCCTCGGGTCTCGCACCGGGGAGCTGTTTTTT
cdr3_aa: CASSILLGSRTGELFF

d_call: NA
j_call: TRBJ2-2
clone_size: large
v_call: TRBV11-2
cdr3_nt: TGTGCCAGCAGCTTAGCTAGGGGAGACACCGGGGAGCTGTTTTTT
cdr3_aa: CASSLARGDTGELFF

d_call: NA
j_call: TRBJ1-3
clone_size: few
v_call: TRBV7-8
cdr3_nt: TGTGCCAGCACCTCTCGGGCGAGCCAATTTGGAAACACCATATATTTT
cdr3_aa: CASTSRASQFGNTIYF

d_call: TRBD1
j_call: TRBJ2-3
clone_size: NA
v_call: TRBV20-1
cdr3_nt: TGCAGTGCTGGGGGACAGGCAGCAGATACGCAGTATTTT
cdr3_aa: CSAGGQAADTQYF

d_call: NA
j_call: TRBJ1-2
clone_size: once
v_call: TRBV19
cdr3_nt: TGTGCCACCGCGCAGGGGCGAGAACACTATGGCTACACCTTC
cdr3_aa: CATAQGREHYGYTF

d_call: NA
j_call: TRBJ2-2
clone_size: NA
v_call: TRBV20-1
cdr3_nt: TGCAGTGCTAGATTGGGGTCTACCGGGGAGCTGTTTTTT
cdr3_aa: CSARLGSTGELFF

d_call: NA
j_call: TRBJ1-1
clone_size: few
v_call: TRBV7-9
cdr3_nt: TGTGCCAGCAGCTTAGACATGTTGACTGAAGCTTTCTTT
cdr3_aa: CASSLDMLTEAFF

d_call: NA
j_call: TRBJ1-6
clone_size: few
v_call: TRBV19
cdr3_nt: TGTGCCAGTAGTATAGAGGTATCTGGTAATTCACCCCTCCACTTT
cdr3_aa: CASSIEVSGNSPLHF

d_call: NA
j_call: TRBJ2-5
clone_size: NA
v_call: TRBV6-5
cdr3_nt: TGTGCCAGCAGTTACCTGGGAGGGGGCACAATCCAAGAGACCCAGTACTTC
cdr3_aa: CASSYLGGGTIQETQYF

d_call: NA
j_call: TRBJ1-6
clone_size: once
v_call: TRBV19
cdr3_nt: TGTGCCACCCTGGGGACTTGGAATTCACCCCTCCACTTT
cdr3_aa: CATLGTWNSPLHF

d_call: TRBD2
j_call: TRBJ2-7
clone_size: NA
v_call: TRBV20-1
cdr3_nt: TGCAGTGCTATTAGCGGGGGGGCCGTGGCCTACGAGCAGTACTTC
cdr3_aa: CSAISGGAVAYEQYF

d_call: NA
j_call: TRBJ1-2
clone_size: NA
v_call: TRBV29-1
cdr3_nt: TGCAGCTTCGGGGTTGCTGGCTATGGCTACACCTTC
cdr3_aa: CSFGVAGYGYTF

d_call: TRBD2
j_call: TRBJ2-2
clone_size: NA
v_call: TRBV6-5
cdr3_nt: TGTGCCAGCAGTTACTCTCCCAGCGGGATTAGCACCGGGGAGCTGTTTTTT
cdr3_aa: CASSYSPSGISTGELFF

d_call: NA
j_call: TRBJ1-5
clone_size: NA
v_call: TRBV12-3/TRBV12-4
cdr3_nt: TGTGCCAGCAGTTCGAGGGGTATTGGAGCTCAGCCCCAGCATTTT
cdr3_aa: CASSSRGIGAQPQHF

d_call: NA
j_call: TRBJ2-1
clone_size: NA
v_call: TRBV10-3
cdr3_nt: TGTGCCACCCGGAAAGGCGGGCGGGATCTCTCCTACAATGAGCAGTTCTTC
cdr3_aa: CATRKGGRDLSYNEQFF

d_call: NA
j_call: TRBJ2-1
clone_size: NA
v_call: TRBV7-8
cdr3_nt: TGTGCCAGCAGCTTACGCCAGAACCAAGGACCTGACAATGAGCAGTTCTTC
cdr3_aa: CASSLRQNQGPDNEQFF

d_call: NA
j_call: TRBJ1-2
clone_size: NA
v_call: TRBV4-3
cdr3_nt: TGCGCCAGCAGCCAAGAGGCAGGATTTAACTATGGCTACACCTTC
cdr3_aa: CASSQEAGFNYGYTF

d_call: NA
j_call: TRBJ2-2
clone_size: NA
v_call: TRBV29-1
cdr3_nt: TGCAGCGTTGTAAGGGAGTACACCGGGGAGCTGTTTTTT
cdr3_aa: CSVVREYTGELFF

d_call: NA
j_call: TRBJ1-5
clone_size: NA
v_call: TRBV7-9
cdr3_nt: TGTGCCAGCAGCTTAGGGGGGGGATTTGGCAATCAGCCCCAGCATTTT
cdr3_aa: CASSLGGGFGNQPQHF

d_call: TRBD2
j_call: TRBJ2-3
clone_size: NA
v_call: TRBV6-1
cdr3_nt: TGTGCCAGCAGTGGTAGCGGGAGGATCTCAGATACGCAGTATTTT
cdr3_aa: CASSGSGRISDTQYF

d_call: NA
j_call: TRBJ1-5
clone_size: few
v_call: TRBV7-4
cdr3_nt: TGTGCCAGCAGCTATGGACAGTACCCGAGGAGTAGCAATCAGCCCCAGCATTTT
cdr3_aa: CASSYGQYPRSSNQPQHF

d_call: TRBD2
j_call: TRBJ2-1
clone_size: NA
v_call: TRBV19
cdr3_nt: TGTGCCAGTAGTGCCAGGGTGCGGGGGTACAATGAGCAGTTCTTC
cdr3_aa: CASSARVRGYNEQFF

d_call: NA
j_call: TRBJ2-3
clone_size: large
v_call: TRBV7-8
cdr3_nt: TGTGCCAGCAGCTTAAATGGAAATACGCAGTATTTT
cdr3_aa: CASSLNGNTQYF

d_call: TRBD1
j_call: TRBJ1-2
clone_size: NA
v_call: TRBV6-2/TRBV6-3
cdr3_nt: TGTGCCAGCAGTTACTTGACAGGGGACTATGGCTACACCTTC
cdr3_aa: CASSYLTGDYGYTF